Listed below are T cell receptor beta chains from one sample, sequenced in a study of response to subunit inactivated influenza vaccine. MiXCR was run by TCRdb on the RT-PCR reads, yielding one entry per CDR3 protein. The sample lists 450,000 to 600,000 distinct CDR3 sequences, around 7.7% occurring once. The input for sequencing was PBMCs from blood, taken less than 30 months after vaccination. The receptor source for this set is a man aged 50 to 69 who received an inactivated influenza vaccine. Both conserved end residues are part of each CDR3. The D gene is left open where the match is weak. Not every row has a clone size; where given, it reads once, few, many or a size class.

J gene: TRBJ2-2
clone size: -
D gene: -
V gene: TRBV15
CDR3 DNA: TGTGCCACCAGTGCGGGACAGACAAACACCGGGGAGCTGTTTTTT
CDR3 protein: CATSAGQTNTGELFF

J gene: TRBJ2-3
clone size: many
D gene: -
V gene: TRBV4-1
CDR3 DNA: TGCGCCAGCAGCCTGGGCCGTTTAGGGGATACGCAGTATTTT
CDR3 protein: CASSLGRLGDTQYF

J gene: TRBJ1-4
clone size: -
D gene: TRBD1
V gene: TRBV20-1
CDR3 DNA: TGCAGTGCTAGTGGGGGGGGACAGGGGAATGAAAAACTGTTTTTT
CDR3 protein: CSASGGGQGNEKLFF

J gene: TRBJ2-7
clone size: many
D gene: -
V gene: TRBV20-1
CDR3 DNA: TGCAGTGCCTCTAGGGACGGCCTCGAGCAGTACTTC
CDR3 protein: CSASRDGLEQYF

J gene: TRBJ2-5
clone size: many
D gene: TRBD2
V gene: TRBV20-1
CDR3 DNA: TGCAGTGCTAGAGCGAGCGGGAGGGTGGAGACCCAGTACTTC
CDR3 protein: CSARASGRVETQYF

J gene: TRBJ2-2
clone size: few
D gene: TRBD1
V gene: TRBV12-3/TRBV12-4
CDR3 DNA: TGTGCCAGCAGAACGGGACAGGGGGCCGGGGAGCTGTTTTTT
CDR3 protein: CASRTGQGAGELFF

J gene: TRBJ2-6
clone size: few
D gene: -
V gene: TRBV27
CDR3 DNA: TGTGCCAGCAGTACCCTCGGAGCGACTGGGGCCAACGTCCTGACTTTC
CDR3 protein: CASSTLGATGANVLTF

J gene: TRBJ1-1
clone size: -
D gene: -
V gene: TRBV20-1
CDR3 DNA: TGCAGTGTAACAGGGATTCAGGCTGAAGCTTTCTTT
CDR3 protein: CSVTGIQAEAFF

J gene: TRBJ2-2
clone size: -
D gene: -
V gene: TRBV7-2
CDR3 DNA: TGTGCCAGCAGCTTCTTCACTAGGGGCACCGGGGAGCTGTTTTTT
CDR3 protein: CASSFFTRGTGELFF

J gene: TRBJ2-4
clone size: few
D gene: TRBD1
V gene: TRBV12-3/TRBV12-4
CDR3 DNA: TGTGCCAGCAGCTCCCGGACAGGGAACGAAATTCAGTACTTC
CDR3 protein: CASSSRTGNEIQYF

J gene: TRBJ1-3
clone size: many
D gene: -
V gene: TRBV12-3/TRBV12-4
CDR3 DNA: TGTGCCAGCAGTCGGGACCGTCTCTCTGGAAACACCATATATTTT
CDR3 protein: CASSRDRLSGNTIYF

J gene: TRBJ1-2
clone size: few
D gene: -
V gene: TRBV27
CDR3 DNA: TGTGCCAGCAGTTTAATGAGGGAGGCCCACTATGGCTACACCTTC
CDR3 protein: CASSLMREAHYGYTF

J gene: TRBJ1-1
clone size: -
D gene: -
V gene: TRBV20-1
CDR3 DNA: TGCAGTGCTAGACCCCAATACAGGATGTGGAACACTGAAGCTTTCTTT
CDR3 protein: CSARPQYRMWNTEAFF

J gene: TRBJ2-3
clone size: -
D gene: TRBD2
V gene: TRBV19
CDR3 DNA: TGTGCCAGTAAGGTTAGCGGGGAGCTCCAAACAGATACGCAGTATTTT
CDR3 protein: CASKVSGELQTDTQYF

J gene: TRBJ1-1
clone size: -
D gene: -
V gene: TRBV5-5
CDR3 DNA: TGTGCCAGCAGCCCCGCCAGGGGATGGACTGAAGCTTTCTTT
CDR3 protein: CASSPARGWTEAFF

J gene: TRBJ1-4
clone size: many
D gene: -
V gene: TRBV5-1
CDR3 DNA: TGCGCCAGCAGCTTGGGCGACGTCGTTAGTGGTGAAAAACTGTTTTTT
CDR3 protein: CASSLGDVVSGEKLFF

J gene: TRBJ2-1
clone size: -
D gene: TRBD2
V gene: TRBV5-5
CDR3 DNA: TGTGCCAGCAGCGAGACTAGCGGTCGGTACAATGAGCAGTTCTTC
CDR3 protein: CASSETSGRYNEQFF

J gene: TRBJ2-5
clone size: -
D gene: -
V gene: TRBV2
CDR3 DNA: TGTGCCAGCAGTGACCGGGGCCAAGAGACCCAGTACTTC
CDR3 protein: CASSDRGQETQYF

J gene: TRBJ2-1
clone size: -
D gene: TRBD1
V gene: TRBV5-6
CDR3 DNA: TGTGCCAGCAGCTCGGACAGGTTCCTGGGGTATGAGCAGTTCTTC
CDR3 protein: CASSSDRFLGYEQFF

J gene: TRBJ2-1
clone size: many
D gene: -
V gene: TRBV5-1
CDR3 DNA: TGCGCCAGCAGCTTGGTGACGGGACCCGGCGGGTACAATGAGCAGTTCTTC
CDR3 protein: CASSLVTGPGGYNEQFF

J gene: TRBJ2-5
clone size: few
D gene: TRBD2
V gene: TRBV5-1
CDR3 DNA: TGCGCCAGCAGCTTGATATCCGGGAGGGGCCGAGAGACCCAGTACTTC
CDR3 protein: CASSLISGRGRETQYF

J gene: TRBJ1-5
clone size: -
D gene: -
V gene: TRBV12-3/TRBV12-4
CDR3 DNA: TGTGCCAGCAGTTTCTATGGTCATGGACAGCCCCAGCATTTT
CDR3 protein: CASSFYGHGQPQHF

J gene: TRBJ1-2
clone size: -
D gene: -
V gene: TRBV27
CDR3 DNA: TGTGCCAGCAGTCGAGACACATACTATGGCTACACCTTC
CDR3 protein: CASSRDTYYGYTF

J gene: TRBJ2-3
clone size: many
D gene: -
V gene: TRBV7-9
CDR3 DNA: TGTGCCAGCAGCTCCTACCCTCCTAGCACAGATACGCAGTATTTT
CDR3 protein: CASSSYPPSTDTQYF

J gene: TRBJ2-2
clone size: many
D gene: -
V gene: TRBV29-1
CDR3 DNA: TGCAGCGTTGATACCTCAAAGGGGACCGGGGAGCTGTTTTTT
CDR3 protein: CSVDTSKGTGELFF

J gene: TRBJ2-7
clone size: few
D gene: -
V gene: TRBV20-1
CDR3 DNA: TGCAGTGCAACCCTTGGGAGCGGGCGCTCCTACGAGCAGTACTTC
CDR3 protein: CSATLGSGRSYEQYF

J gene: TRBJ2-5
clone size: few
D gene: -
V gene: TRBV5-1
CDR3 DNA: TGCGCCAGCAGCCCCTGGACAGATCAAGAGACCCAGTACTTC
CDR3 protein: CASSPWTDQETQYF

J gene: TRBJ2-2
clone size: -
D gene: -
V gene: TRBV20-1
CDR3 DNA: TGCAGTGCTAGAATAACTAACACCGGGGAGCTGTTTTTT
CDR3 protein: CSARITNTGELFF

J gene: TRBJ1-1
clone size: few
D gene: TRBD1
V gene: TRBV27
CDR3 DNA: TGTGCCAGCAGTGGGACAGGGGGCTTTCTGGCTTTCTTT
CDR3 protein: CASSGTGGFLAFF

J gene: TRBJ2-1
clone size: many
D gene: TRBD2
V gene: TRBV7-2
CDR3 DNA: TGTGCCAGCAGCCACGCCCACCTAGCGGGGGGGCCAGTTGAGCAGTTCTTC
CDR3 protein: CASSHAHLAGGPVEQFF

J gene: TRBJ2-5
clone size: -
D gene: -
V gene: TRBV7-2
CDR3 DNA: TGTGCCAGCAGCCGTAGGACGACAAGACAAGAGACCCAGTACTTC
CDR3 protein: CASSRRTTRQETQYF

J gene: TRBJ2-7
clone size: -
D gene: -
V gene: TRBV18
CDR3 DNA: TGTGCCAGCTCCCCCACAGGGAACGAGCAGTACTTC
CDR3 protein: CASSPTGNEQYF

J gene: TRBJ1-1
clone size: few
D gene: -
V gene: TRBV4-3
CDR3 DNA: TGCGCCAGCAGCCAAGTTAAACATTTGAACACTGAAGCTTTCTTT
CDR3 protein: CASSQVKHLNTEAFF

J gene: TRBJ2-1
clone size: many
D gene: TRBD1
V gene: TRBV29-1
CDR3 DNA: TGCAGCGCACAGGGGGCGAATGAGCAGTTCTTC
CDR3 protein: CSAQGANEQFF

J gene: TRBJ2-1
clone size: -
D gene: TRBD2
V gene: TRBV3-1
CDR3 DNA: TGTGCCAGCAGCCAAGGCGGGAGGGCCTTGAATGAGCAGTTCTTC
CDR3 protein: CASSQGGRALNEQFF

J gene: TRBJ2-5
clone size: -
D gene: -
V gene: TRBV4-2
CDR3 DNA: TGTGCCAGCAGCCAAGGACGGGCCTTCCAAGAGACCCAGTACTTC
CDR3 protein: CASSQGRAFQETQYF

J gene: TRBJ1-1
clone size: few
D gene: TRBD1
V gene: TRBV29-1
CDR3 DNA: TGCAGCGTCAGGACAGGAATGAACACTGAAGCTTTCTTT
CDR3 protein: CSVRTGMNTEAFF

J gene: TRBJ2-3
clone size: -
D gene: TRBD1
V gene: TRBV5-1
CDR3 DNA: TGCGCCAGCAGTAAAACCCCCGGGACAGGGATGCCAGATACGCAGTATTTT
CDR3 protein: CASSKTPGTGMPDTQYF

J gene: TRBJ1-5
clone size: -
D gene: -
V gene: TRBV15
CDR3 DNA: TGTGCCACCAGCAGAGATTCCGAGGGTTTGGGTCAGCCCCAGCATTTT
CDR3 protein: CATSRDSEGLGQPQHF

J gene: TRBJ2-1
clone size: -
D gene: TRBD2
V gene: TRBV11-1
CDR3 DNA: TGTGCCAGCAGCTTAAGTCTGGGCGGCGGGAGAGGTTCCAATGAGCAGTTCTTC
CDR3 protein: CASSLSLGGGRGSNEQFF

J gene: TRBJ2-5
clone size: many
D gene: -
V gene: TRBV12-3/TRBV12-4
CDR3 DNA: TGTGCCAGCAGTTTTACTAGTGCGGAGACCCAGTACTTC
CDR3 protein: CASSFTSAETQYF

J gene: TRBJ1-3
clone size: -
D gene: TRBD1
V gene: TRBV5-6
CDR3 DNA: TGTGCCAGCAGCTTGGAGGGCAGGGGGCTTAGCTCTGGAAACACCATATATTTT
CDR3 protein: CASSLEGRGLSSGNTIYF

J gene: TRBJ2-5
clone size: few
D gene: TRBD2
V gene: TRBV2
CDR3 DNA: TGTGCCAGCAGGGTTAGCGGGAGTCGAGAGACCCAGTACTTC
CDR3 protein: CASRVSGSRETQYF

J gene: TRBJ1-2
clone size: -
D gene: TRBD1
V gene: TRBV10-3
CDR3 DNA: TGTGCCATCAGTCTCGGACAGGACTATGGCTACACCTTC
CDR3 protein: CAISLGQDYGYTF

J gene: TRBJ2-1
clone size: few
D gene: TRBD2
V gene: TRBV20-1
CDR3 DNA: TGCAGTGCTAGAGTGGGCGGGAGGCACAATGAGCAGTTCTTC
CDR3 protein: CSARVGGRHNEQFF

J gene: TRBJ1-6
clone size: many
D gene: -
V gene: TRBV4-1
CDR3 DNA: TGCGCCAGCAGCCAGGCAAGCCCGAGTAATTCACCCCTCCACTTT
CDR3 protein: CASSQASPSNSPLHF

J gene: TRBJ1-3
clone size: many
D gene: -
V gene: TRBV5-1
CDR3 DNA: TGCGCCAGCAGCCCGGCGGGACAACTGACAAACACCATATATTTT
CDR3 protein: CASSPAGQLTNTIYF

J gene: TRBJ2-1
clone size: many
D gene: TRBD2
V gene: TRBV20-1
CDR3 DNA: TGCAGTGCTAGGCCCGGGACTAGGGACAATGAGCAGTTCTTC
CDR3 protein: CSARPGTRDNEQFF

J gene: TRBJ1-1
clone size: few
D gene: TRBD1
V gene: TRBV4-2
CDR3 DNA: TGTGCCAGCAGCCAACCAGGGGGGGCCACTGAAGCTTTCTTT
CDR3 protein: CASSQPGGATEAFF

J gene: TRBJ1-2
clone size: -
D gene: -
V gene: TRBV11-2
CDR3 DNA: TGTGCCAGCAACCGGATAGGGAGCTATGGCTACACCTTC
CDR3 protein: CASNRIGSYGYTF

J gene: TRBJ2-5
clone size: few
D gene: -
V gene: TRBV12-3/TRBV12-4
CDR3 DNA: TGTGCCAGCAGTTTAACGGCAGATAGGGAGACCCAGTACTTC
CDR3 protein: CASSLTADRETQYF

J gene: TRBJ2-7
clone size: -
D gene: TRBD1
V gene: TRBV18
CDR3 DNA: TGTGCCAGCTCACCTGGACAGGGGGCCTCCTACGAGCAGTACTTC
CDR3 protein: CASSPGQGASYEQYF

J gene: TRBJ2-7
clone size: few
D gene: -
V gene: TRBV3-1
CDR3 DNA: TGTGCCAGCAGCCACATGCGGGTTGGGAAGTACGAGCAGTACTTC
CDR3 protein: CASSHMRVGKYEQYF

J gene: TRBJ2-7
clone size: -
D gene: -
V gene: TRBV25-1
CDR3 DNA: TGTGCCAGCAGTGCTGCTGGGGCGAACTACGAGCAGTACTTC
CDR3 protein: CASSAAGANYEQYF

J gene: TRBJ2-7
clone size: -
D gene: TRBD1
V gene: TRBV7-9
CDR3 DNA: TGTGCCAGCAGCGTTACTGGCCAGGACAGGGAGTACGAGCAGTACTTC
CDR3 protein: CASSVTGQDREYEQYF